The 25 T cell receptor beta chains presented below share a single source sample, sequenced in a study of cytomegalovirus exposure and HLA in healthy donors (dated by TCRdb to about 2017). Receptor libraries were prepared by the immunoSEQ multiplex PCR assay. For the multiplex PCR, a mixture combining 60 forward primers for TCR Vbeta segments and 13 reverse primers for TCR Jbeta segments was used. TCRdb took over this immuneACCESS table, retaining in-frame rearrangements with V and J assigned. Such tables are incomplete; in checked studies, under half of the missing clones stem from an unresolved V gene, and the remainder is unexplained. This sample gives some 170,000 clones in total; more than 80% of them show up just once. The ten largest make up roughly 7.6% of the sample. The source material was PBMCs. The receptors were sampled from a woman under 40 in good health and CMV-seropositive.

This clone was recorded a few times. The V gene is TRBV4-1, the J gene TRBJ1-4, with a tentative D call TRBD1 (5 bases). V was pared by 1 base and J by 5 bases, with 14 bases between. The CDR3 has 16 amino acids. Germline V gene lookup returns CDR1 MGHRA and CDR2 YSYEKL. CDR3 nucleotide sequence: TGCGCCAGCAGCCAAGGATTTGGACAAGTGAATGAAAAACTGTTTTTT. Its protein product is CASSQGFGQVNEKLFF.

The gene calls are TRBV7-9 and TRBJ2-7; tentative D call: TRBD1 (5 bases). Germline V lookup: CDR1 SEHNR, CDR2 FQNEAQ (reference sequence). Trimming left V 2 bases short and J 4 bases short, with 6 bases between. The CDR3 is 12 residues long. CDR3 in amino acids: CASSLQGYEQYF. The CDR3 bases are TGTGCCAGCAGCTTACAGGGATACGAGCAGTACTTC.

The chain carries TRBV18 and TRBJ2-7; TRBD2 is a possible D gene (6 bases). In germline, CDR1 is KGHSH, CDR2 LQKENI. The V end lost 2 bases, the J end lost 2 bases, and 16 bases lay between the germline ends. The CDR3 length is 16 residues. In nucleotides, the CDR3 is TGTGCCAGCTCACCAAGAGGAGGCGGGGCGGCCTACGAGCAGTACTTC. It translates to CASSPRGGGAAYEQYF.

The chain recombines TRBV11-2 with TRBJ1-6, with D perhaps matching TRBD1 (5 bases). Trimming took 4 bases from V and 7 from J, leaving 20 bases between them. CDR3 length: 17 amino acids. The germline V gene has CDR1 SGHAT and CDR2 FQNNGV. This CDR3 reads CASSSTRVGGMNSPLHF. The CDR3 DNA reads TGTGCCAGCAGCTCCACCCGAGTGGGGGGGATGAATTCACCCCTCCACTTT.

The CDR3 sequence: CASSLTGSSYNEQFF. The CDR3 DNA reads TGTGCCAGCAGCTTAACAGGGAGCTCCTACAATGAGCAGTTCTTC. This chain uses TRBV7-2 with TRBJ2-1; D may be TRBD1 (6 bases). V was pared by 2 bases and J by 0 bases, with 8 bases between. Germline assignment: CDR1 SGHTA and CDR2 FQGNSA. CDR3 length: 15 amino acids.

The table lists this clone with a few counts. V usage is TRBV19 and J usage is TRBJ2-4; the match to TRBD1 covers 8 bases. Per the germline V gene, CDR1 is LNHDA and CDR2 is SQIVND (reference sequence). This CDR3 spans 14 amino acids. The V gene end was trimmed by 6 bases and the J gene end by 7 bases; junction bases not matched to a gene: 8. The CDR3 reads CASSSGTGVNIQYF. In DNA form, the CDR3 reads TGTGCCAGTAGCTCCGGGACAGGAGTTAACATTCAGTACTTC.

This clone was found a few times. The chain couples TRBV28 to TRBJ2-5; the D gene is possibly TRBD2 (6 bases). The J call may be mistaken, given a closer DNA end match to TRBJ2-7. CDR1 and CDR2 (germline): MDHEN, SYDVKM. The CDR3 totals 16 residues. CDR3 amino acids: CASSLSRTVAGYEQYF. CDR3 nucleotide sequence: TGTGCCAGCAGTCTCTCTCGTACAGTCGCGGGGTACGAGCAGTACTTC.

CDR3 nucleotides: TGTGCCAGCAGCTTATTCCGAAACAGGGGAGTGAACGAGCAGTACTTC. Amino acid sequence: CASSLFRNRGVNEQYF. This chain connects TRBV7-2 to TRBJ2-7; 7 bases fit TRBD1. Trimming cost V 2 bases and J 5 bases; bases outside gene matches: 12. The germline V gene has CDR1 SGHTA and CDR2 FQGNSA. The CDR3 extends over 16 amino acids.

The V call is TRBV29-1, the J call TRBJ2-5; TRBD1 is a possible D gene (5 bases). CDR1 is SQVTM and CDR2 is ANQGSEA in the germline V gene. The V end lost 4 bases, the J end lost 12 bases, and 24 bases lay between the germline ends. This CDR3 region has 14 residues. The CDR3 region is CSVGVAGNSYEKYF. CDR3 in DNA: TGCAGCGTTGGAGTTGCAGGGAATTCCTACGAGAAGTACTTC.

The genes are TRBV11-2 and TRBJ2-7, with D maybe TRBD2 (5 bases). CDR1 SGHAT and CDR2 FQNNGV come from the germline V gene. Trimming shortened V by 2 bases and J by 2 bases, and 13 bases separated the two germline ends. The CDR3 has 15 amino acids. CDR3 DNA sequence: TGTGCCAGCAGCTTATCGGTGGACGGGGCCTACGAGCAGTACTTC. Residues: CASSLSVDGAYEQYF.

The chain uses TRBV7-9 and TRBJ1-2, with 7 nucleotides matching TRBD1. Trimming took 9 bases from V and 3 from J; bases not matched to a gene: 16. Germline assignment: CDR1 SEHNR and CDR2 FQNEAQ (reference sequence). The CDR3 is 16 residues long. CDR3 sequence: CASMKTGMTPYYGYTF. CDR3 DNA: TGTGCCAGTATGAAGACAGGGATGACTCCGTACTATGGCTACACCTTC.

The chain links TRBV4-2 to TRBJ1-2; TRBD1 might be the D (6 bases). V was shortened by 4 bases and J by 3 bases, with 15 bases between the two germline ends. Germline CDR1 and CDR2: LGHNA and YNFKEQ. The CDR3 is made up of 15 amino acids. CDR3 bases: TGTGCCAGCAGCCCCGACCTTCAGGGGTACTATGGCTACACCTTC. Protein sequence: CASSPDLQGYYGYTF.

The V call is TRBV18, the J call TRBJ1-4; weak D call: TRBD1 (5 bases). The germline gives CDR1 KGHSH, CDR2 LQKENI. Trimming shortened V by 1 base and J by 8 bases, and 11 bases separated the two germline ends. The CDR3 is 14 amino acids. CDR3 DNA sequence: TGTGCCAGCTCACCACTAGGGGCAGACGAAAAACTGTTTTTT. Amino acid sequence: CASSPLGADEKLFF.

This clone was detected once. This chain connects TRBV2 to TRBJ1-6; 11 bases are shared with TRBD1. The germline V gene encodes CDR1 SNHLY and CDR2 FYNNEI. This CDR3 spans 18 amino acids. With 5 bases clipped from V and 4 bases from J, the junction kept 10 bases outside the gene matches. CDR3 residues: CASSPPPGQGVYNSPLHF. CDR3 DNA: TGTGCCAGCAGTCCACCGCCGGGACAGGGGGTTTATAATTCACCCCTCCACTTT.

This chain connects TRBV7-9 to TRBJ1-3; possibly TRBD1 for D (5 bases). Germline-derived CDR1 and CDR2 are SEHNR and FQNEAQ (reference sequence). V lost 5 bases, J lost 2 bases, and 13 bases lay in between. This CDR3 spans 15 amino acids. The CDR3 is CASSPEWGAGNTIYF. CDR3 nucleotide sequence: TGTGCCAGCAGCCCCGAGTGGGGGGCTGGAAACACCATATATTTT.

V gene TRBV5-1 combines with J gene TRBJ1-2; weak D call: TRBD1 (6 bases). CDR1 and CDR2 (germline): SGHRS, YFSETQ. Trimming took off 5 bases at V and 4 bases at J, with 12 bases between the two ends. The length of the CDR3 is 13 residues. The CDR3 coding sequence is TGCGCCAGCAGAAGATTGGGGGCCTATGGCTACACCTTC. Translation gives CASRRLGAYGYTF.

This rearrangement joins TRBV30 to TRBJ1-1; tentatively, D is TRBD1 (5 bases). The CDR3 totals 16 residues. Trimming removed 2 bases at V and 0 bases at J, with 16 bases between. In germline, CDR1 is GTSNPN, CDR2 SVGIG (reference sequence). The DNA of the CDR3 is TGTGCCTGGAGTACGGGGGTCGGAGCCATGAACACTGAAGCTTTCTTT. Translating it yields CAWSTGVGAMNTEAFF.

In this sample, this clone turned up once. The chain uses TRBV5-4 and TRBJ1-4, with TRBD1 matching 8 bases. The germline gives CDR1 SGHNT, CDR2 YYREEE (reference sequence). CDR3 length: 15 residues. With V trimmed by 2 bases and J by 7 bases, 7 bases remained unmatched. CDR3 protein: CASSLLGTGGEKLFF. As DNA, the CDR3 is TGTGCCAGCAGCTTACTCGGGACAGGCGGTGAAAAACTGTTTTTT.

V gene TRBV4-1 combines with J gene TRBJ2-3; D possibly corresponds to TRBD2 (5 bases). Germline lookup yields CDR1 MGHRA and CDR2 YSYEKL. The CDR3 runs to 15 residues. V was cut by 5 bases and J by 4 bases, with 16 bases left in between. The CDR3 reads CASSLSEGYADTQYF. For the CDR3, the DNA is TGCGCCAGCAGCTTGAGCGAGGGTTACGCAGATACGCAGTATTTT.

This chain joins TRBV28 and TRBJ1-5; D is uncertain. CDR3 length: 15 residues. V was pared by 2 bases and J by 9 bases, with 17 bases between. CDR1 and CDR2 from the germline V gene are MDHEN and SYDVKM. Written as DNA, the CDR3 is TGTGCCAGCAGTTTACCGCGGGATAAAGTGTGGCCCCAGCATTTT. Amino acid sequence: CASSLPRDKVWPQHF.

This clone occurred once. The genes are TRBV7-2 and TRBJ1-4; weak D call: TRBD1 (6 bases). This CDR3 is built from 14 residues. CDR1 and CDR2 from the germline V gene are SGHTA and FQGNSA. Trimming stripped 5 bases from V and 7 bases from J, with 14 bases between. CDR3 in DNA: TGTGCCAGCAGCCGTAGGGGGGGAAGTGAAAAACTGTTTTTT. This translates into CASSRRGGSEKLFF.

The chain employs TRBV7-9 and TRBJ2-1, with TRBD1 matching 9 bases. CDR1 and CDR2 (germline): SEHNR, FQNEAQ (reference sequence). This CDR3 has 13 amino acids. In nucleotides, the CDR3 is TGTGCGAGCGACAGGGGGATTTTCGATGAGCAGTTCTTC. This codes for CASDRGIFDEQFF.

CDR3 in DNA: TGCGCCAGCACCCAGGAAGGGAGTCATCCGGAAAAACTGTTTTTT. Encoded protein: CASTQEGSHPEKLFF. The gene calls are TRBV10-2 and TRBJ1-4; D is unresolved. Trimming cost V 7 bases and J 8 bases, with 20 bases left between them. Germline values: CDR1 WSHSY, CDR2 SAAADI. The CDR3 spans 15 residues.

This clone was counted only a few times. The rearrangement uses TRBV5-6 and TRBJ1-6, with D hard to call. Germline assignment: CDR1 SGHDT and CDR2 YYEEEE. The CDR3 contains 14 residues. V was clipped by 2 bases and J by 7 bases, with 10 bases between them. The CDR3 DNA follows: TGTGCCAGCAGCTTATATTACAGAAATTCACCCCTCCACTTT. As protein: CASSLYYRNSPLHF.

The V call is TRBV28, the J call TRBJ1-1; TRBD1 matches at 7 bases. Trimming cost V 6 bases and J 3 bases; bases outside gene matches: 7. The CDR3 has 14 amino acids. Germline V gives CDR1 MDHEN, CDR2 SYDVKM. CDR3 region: CASRLVGQDTEAFF. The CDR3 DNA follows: TGTGCCAGCAGGTTAGTCGGACAGGACACTGAAGCTTTCTTT.